This T cell receptor (beta chain) is drawn from a study of OX40 agonist ivuxolimab in advanced cancers. Clones were sequenced by immunoSEQ multiplex PCR, and TCRdb holds only the in-frame ones, with some missing. Of roughly 100,000 clones listed, around 91% are singletons. The sequencing used CD4+ or CD8+ T cells sorted from blood, collected in a trial of the OX40 agonist ivuxolimab. This clonotype was sampled from an adult with an advanced solid tumor such as melanoma, head and neck, liver or kidney cancer.

The CDR3 nucleotides are TGTGCTAGTGGCCTTGGGACTCCATCCTACAATGAGCAGTTCTTC. Translating gives CASGLGTPSYNEQFF. This chain links TRBV12-5 with TRBJ2-1, with D perhaps matching TRBD2 (6 bases). The CDR3 contains 15 residues. Germline V gene lookup returns CDR1 LGHNT and CDR2 FRNRAP. V shed 6 bases and J shed 1 base, with 13 bases lying between them.